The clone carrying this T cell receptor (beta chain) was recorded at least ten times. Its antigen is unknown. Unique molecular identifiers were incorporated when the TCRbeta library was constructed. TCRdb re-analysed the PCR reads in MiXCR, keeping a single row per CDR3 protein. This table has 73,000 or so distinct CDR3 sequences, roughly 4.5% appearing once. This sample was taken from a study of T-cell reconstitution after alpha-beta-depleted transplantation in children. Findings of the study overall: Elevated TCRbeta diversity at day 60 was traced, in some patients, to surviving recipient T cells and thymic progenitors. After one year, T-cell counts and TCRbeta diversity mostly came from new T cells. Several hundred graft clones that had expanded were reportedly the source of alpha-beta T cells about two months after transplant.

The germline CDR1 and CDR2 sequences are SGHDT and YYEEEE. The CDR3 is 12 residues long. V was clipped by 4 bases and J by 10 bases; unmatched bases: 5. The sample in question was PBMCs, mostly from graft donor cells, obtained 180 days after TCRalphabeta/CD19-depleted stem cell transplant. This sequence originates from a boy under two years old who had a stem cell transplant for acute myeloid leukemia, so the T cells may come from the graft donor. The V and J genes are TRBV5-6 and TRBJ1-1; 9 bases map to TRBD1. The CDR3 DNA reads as TGTGCCAGCAGCCGGGGACAGGGTACAGCTTTCTTT. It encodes CASSRGQGTAFF.